This T cell receptor (beta chain) was captured by sequencing in a study of cytomegalovirus exposure and HLA in healthy donors. J gave up 9 bases and V 3 bases, and 5 bases lay outside the gene matches. There are 14 residues in the CDR3. CDR1 is SGHAT and CDR2 is FQNNGV in the germline V gene. PCR was performed using 60 Vbeta and 13 Jbeta primers. The table came from immunoSEQ multiplex PCR; TCRdb's copy has only in-frame clones and leaves some out. The repertoire holds roughly 140,000 clones, with over 60% as singletons. About this clone: Its antigen is unknown.

General study points: Among TCR beta chains of equal frequency, HLA-associated ones were more clonally expanded in a later analysis. In a later analysis, 15,000 to 20,000 TCR beta sequences were associated with HLA alleles at 0.05 false discovery rate. A missense DCLRE1C variant was associated with V- and J-gene trimming of TCR beta chains in a later analysis, and an independent cohort replicated the association.

This clonotype originated in a man aged 40-49 years in good health and CMV-seropositive. The chain employs TRBV11-2 and TRBJ2-1; 10 nucleotides agree with TRBD2. Input material: PBMCs. The CDR3 loop reads CASSFLAGVLEQFF. CDR3 in DNA: TGTGCCAGCAGCTTTCTAGCGGGAGTCCTTGAGCAGTTCTTC.